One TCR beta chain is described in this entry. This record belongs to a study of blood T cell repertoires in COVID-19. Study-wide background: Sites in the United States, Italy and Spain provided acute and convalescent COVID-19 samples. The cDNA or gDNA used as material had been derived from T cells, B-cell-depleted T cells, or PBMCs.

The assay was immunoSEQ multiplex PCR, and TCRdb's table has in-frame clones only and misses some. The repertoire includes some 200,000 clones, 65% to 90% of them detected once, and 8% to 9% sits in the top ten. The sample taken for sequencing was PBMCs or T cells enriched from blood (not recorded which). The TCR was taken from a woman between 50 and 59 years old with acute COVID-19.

Written as DNA, the CDR3 is TGCGCCAGCAGCTCCAGGGGGCCGGGGTATAGCAATCAGCCCCAGCATTTT. As protein: CASSSRGPGYSNQPQHF. The rearrangement joins TRBV4-1 to TRBJ1-5, with 8 bases identical to TRBD1. J was trimmed by 0 bases and V by 5 bases; bases with no gene match: 9. Germline V gene lookup returns CDR1 MGHRA and CDR2 YSYEKL. The CDR3 contains 17 residues.